Listed below are T cell receptor beta chains from one sample, sequenced in a study of cytomegalovirus exposure and HLA in healthy donors. Measured with immunoSEQ multiplex PCR; TCRdb has only the in-frame clones, and not every one. The sample has some 160,000 clones, around 73% seen once. The source material was PBMCs. The source is a male donor in good health and CMV-seronegative. Each CDR3 is given with its conserved first and last residue. Each record gives: J gene, clone size, V gene, D gene, CDR3 DNA, CDR3 protein. D genes are given only for firm matches. Part of the rows lack a size; the others show once, few, many or a class for expanded clones.

J gene: TRBJ2-3
clone size: -
V gene: TRBV5-6
D gene: -
CDR3 DNA: TGTGCCAGCAGCTTAGGGGCAAGCACAGATACGCAGTATTTT
CDR3 protein: CASSLGASTDTQYF

J gene: TRBJ1-6
clone size: -
V gene: TRBV19
D gene: -
CDR3 DNA: TGTGCCAGTAGTATCCTCAGGGGAAGGAGCTCACCCCTCCACTTT
CDR3 protein: CASSILRGRSSPLHF

J gene: TRBJ2-7
clone size: few
V gene: TRBV4-1
D gene: -
CDR3 DNA: TGCGCCAGCAGCCAAGATCCCCCAAACGAGCAGTACTTC
CDR3 protein: CASSQDPPNEQYF

J gene: TRBJ1-5
clone size: -
V gene: TRBV7-6
D gene: -
CDR3 DNA: TGTGCCAGCAGCTTAGGATCCAGGGCCAGCAATCAGCCCCAGCATTTT
CDR3 protein: CASSLGSRASNQPQHF

J gene: TRBJ1-6
clone size: -
V gene: TRBV4-3
D gene: -
CDR3 DNA: TGCGCCAGCGGCCGAGGAGGGGATTCACCCCTCCACTTT
CDR3 protein: CASGRGGDSPLHF

J gene: TRBJ2-3
clone size: few
V gene: TRBV9
D gene: TRBD1
CDR3 DNA: TGTGCCAGCAGCGTAGGGGGACAGGGTGGAACAGATACGCAGTATTTT
CDR3 protein: CASSVGGQGGTDTQYF

J gene: TRBJ1-2
clone size: -
V gene: TRBV4-3
D gene: -
CDR3 DNA: TGCGCCAGCAGCCAAGATAGCACCCCTTCCCACTATGGCTACACCTTC
CDR3 protein: CASSQDSTPSHYGYTF

J gene: TRBJ2-3
clone size: -
V gene: TRBV27
D gene: TRBD2
CDR3 DNA: TGTGCCAGCACCGGGGGGGGAATAGATACGCAGTATTTT
CDR3 protein: CASTGGGIDTQYF

J gene: TRBJ1-2
clone size: -
V gene: TRBV7-9
D gene: TRBD1
CDR3 DNA: TGTGCCAGCAGCTTAGGCGGACAGGGGGACGGCTACACCTTC
CDR3 protein: CASSLGGQGDGYTF

J gene: TRBJ2-5
clone size: -
V gene: TRBV14
D gene: -
CDR3 DNA: TGTGCCAGCAGCCCATGGGGGGAGTCAAGAGAGACCCAGCACTTC
CDR3 protein: CASSPWGESRETQHF

J gene: TRBJ2-5
clone size: once
V gene: TRBV7-2
D gene: -
CDR3 DNA: TGTGCCAGCAGCTTAAATCAGGGACAAGAGACCCAGTACTTC
CDR3 protein: CASSLNQGQETQYF

J gene: TRBJ2-6
clone size: -
V gene: TRBV4-2
D gene: -
CDR3 DNA: TGTGCCAGCAGCCAATCAGAGGAGGGATCTGGGGCCAACGTCCTGACTTTC
CDR3 protein: CASSQSEEGSGANVLTF

J gene: TRBJ1-1
clone size: -
V gene: TRBV6-5
D gene: TRBD1
CDR3 DNA: TGTGCCAGCAGTTCGCGACAGGGCGGTGAAGCTTTCTTT
CDR3 protein: CASSSRQGGEAFF

J gene: TRBJ1-5
clone size: once
V gene: TRBV4-2
D gene: -
CDR3 DNA: TGTGCCAGCAGGGGTGCCCCAGGACTGGGGCAGCCCCAGCATTTT
CDR3 protein: CASRGAPGLGQPQHF

J gene: TRBJ2-2
clone size: -
V gene: TRBV14
D gene: TRBD2
CDR3 DNA: TGTGCCAGCAGCCAAAAGATGGGAACGGGACTAGCGGGGGCCACCAACACCGGGGAGCTGTTTTTT
CDR3 protein: CASSQKMGTGLAGATNTGELFF

J gene: TRBJ1-2
clone size: -
V gene: TRBV19
D gene: -
CDR3 DNA: TGTGCCAGTAGTATAGATCTCTATGGCTACACCTTC
CDR3 protein: CASSIDLYGYTF

J gene: TRBJ2-5
clone size: -
V gene: TRBV4-3
D gene: TRBD2
CDR3 DNA: TGCGCCAGCAGCCAAGGGGTAGCGGGGGTTTCGCAAGGGACCCAGTACTTC
CDR3 protein: CASSQGVAGVSQGTQYF

J gene: TRBJ1-1
clone size: -
V gene: TRBV7-2
D gene: -
CDR3 DNA: TGTGCCAGCAGCCCTCCGGGAAACGTGAACACTGAAGCTTTCTTT
CDR3 protein: CASSPPGNVNTEAFF

J gene: TRBJ2-3
clone size: -
V gene: TRBV5-1
D gene: TRBD2
CDR3 DNA: TGCGCCAGCAGCTTGGCTACTAGCGGGGGCGGCACAGATACGCAGTATTTT
CDR3 protein: CASSLATSGGGTDTQYF

J gene: TRBJ2-2
clone size: -
V gene: TRBV18
D gene: TRBD1
CDR3 DNA: TGTGCCAGCTCACCACAGGGGACAGGGAACACCGGGGAGCTGTTTTTT
CDR3 protein: CASSPQGTGNTGELFF

J gene: TRBJ2-7
clone size: -
V gene: TRBV28
D gene: TRBD1
CDR3 DNA: TGTGCCAGCAGTTCGGGACAGGGGGCATCCTACGAGCAGTACTTC
CDR3 protein: CASSSGQGASYEQYF

J gene: TRBJ2-1
clone size: -
V gene: TRBV27
D gene: TRBD2
CDR3 DNA: TGTGCCAGCAGTTTAACTAGCGGGAGTTGGAATGAGCAGTTCTTC
CDR3 protein: CASSLTSGSWNEQFF

J gene: TRBJ2-1
clone size: -
V gene: TRBV11-2
D gene: -
CDR3 DNA: TGTGCCAGCAGCCAGGGCCTGGTCTATGAGCAGTTCTTC
CDR3 protein: CASSQGLVYEQFF

J gene: TRBJ2-7
clone size: -
V gene: TRBV6-1
D gene: TRBD1
CDR3 DNA: TGTGCCAGCAGTGAAACGCGGACAGGGATTATCTACGAGCAGTACTTC
CDR3 protein: CASSETRTGIIYEQYF

J gene: TRBJ2-7
clone size: once
V gene: TRBV7-9
D gene: TRBD2
CDR3 DNA: TGTGCCAGCAGCGTTAGCGGGAGTCTTGACGAGCAGTACTTC
CDR3 protein: CASSVSGSLDEQYF

J gene: TRBJ1-2
clone size: -
V gene: TRBV6-5
D gene: TRBD1
CDR3 DNA: TGTGCCAGCAGCCTCCGGGACAGGGGTTATGGCTACACCTTC
CDR3 protein: CASSLRDRGYGYTF

J gene: TRBJ2-6
clone size: -
V gene: TRBV7-9
D gene: -
CDR3 DNA: TGTGCCAGCAGTCACCGGGATCCAGGGGCCAACGTCCTGACTTTC
CDR3 protein: CASSHRDPGANVLTF

J gene: TRBJ1-1
clone size: -
V gene: TRBV7-6
D gene: -
CDR3 DNA: TGTGCCAGCAGCGCCAAAGGAGATGAAGCTTTCTTT
CDR3 protein: CASSAKGDEAFF

J gene: TRBJ1-2
clone size: -
V gene: TRBV6-4
D gene: -
CDR3 DNA: TGTGCCAGCAGTGGGCTGCCCGGGACTTCCTATGGCTACACCTTC
CDR3 protein: CASSGLPGTSYGYTF

J gene: TRBJ2-3
clone size: once
V gene: TRBV30
D gene: -
CDR3 DNA: TGTGCCTGGAGTGGGAGGGGGCGAGATACGCAGTATTTT
CDR3 protein: CAWSGRGRDTQYF

J gene: TRBJ2-1
clone size: -
V gene: TRBV5-4
D gene: TRBD2
CDR3 DNA: TGTGCCAGCAGCTTTAGCGGGGGGAACAATGAGCAGTTCTTC
CDR3 protein: CASSFSGGNNEQFF